These 20 T cell receptor beta chains were all obtained from the same sample, sequenced in a study of shared clonotypes between healthy human individuals. The method was immunoSEQ multiplex PCR; TCRdb's version includes in-frame clones alone and lacks a portion of them. The sample has around 600,000 clones, roughly 95% seen once. Positive CCR7 selection of CD45RO-negative cells yielded the naive CD8 cells, and terminally differentiated effector memory CD45RA+ cells were excluded. The sequenced sample consisted of naive CD8+ T cells sorted from blood. The receptors come from a woman aged 25 to 39 in good health.

This chain joins TRBV7-2 and TRBJ2-7; tentative D call: TRBD1 (6 bases). Trimming shortened V by 5 bases and J by 0 bases, and 14 bases separated the two germline ends. CDR1 is SGHTA, CDR2 FQGNSA, per germline. This CDR3 is 15 amino acids long. This chain's CDR3 is CASSPGVRDSYEQYF. Here the CDR3 DNA reads TGTGCCAGCAGCCCAGGGGTGAGGGACTCCTACGAGCAGTACTTC.

This chain joins TRBV28 and TRBJ2-5, with D perhaps matching TRBD1 or TRBD2 (5 bases each). Germline V CDR1 and CDR2: MDHEN, SYDVKM. Trimming shortened V by 3 bases and J by 5 bases, and 13 bases separated the two germline ends. CDR3 length equals 14 residues. The CDR3 sequence: CASSFRDRGETQYF. In DNA, the CDR3 is TGTGCCAGCAGTTTCAGGGACCGAGGGGAGACCCAGTACTTC. The entire variable domain, with the rest obtained from reference TRBV28 and TRBJ2-5, is as follows: DVKVTQSSRYLVKRTGEKVFLECVQDMDHENMFWYRQDPGLGLRLIYFSYDVKMKEKGDIPEGYSVSREKKERFSLILESASTNQTSMYLCASSFRDRGETQYFGPGTRLLVL.

The CDR3 region is CAWGGQAQYF. CDR3 DNA sequence: TGTGCTTGGGGGGGTCAGGCCCAGTACTTC. The chain is built from TRBV30 and TRBJ2-5; 7 bases align to TRBD2. Germline CDR1 is GTSNPN and CDR2 is SVGIG (reference sequence). The CDR3 runs to 10 residues. Using reference TRBV30 and TRBJ2-5 for the parts outside the CDR3, the full variable domain is SQTIHQWPATLVQPVGSPLSLECTVEGTSNPNLYWYRQAAGRGLQLLFYSVGIGQISSEVPQNLSASRPQDRQFILSSKKLLLSDSGFYLCAWGGQAQYFGPGTRLLVL.

This sequence joins TRBV15 and TRBJ2-1; possibly TRBD2 for D (5 bases). CDR3 length: 18 residues. The V end lost 1 base, the J end lost 12 bases, and 28 bases lay between the germline ends. Germline-derived CDR1 and CDR2 are LNHNV and YYDKDF (reference sequence). The DNA for the CDR3 is TGTGCCACCAGCAGAGTCGGGAAGGACTGGTCAATGGTCGGTGGGCAGTTCTTC. This sequence encodes CATSRVGKDWSMVGGQFF.

The chain couples TRBV6-5 to TRBJ2-1; maybe TRBD2 (6 bases). V lost 6 bases and J 9 bases, leaving 21 bases between the germline ends. Germline values: CDR1 MNHEY, CDR2 SVGAGI. This CDR3 contains 15 residues. CDR3 bases: TGTGCCAGCAGCAATACTAGCTCTTCAGAGGGTGAGCAGTTCTTC. The encoded protein is CASSNTSSSEGEQFF.

V gene TRBV7-9 combines with J gene TRBJ2-4; TRBD2 matches 11 bases. CDR1 is SEHNR and CDR2 is FQNEAQ in the germline V gene (reference sequence). Losses at the gene ends were 5 bases for V and 3 bases for J; bases not matched to a gene: 15. The CDR3 consists of 19 residues. This CDR3 is CASSQKQGSGRAGKNIQYF. CDR3 coding DNA: TGTGCCAGCAGCCAAAAACAGGGTAGCGGGAGGGCCGGCAAAAACATTCAGTACTTC.

For the CDR3, the DNA is TGTGCCAGTAGTATAGTGGTTGGACTAGCGGGAGGTCAATACTTC. Its translation: CASSIVVGLAGGQYF. The chain combines TRBV19 with TRBJ2-5; 14 nucleotides agree with TRBD2. V lost 1 base and J lost 14; bases outside the gene matches: 9. The CDR3 loop spans 15 amino acids. Germline loops: CDR1 LNHDA, CDR2 SQIVND (reference sequence).

The chain is built from TRBV19 and TRBJ2-1; D unclear. Per germline, CDR1 LNHDA and CDR2 SQIVND (reference sequence). This CDR3 is 15 amino acids long. V lost 3 bases and J lost 0, with 9 bases in between. The CDR3 bases are TGTGCCAGTAGTATTCTCGAGAGCTCCTACAATGAGCAGTTCTTC. It codes for CASSILESSYNEQFF.

The chain joins TRBV4-2 to TRBJ2-1, with 7 bases matching TRBD2. Trimming cost V 0 bases and J 0 bases; bases outside gene matches: 2. Germline V CDR1 and CDR2: LGHNA, YNFKEQ. The CDR3 extends over 16 amino acids. The CDR3 DNA reads as TGTGCCAGCAGCCAAGAACGCGGGGGCTCCTACAATGAGCAGTTCTTC. The encoded protein is CASSQERGGSYNEQFF.

This chain connects TRBV27 to TRBJ2-7; 11 nucleotides match TRBD2. Germline loops: CDR1 MNHEY, CDR2 SMNVEV (reference sequence). After removal of 1 base from V and 7 bases from J, the junction contained 9 bases not matched to a gene. The CDR3 contains 16 residues. The CDR3 is CASSLWSGLAAREQYF. CDR3 nucleotides: TGTGCCAGCAGTTTATGGTCGGGACTAGCGGCGAGAGAGCAGTACTTC.

The J gene is TRBJ2-7, the V gene TRBV9; the match to TRBD2 covers 9 bases. V shed 3 bases, J shed 4 bases, and the junction held 2 bases outside the gene matches. Germline V gives CDR1 SGDLS, CDR2 YYNGEE. The CDR3 runs 13 residues. CDR3 sequence: CASSGTSEYEQYF. The CDR3 nucleotides read TGTGCCAGCAGCGGGACTAGCGAATACGAGCAGTACTTC.

V usage is TRBV28 and J usage is TRBJ2-7; 7 bases align to TRBD1. The germline V gene has CDR1 MDHEN and CDR2 SYDVKM. The CDR3 consists of 15 residues. V lost 4 bases to trimming and J lost 7 bases; unmatched junction nucleotides: 13. CDR3 protein: CASSSSGTVWTEQYF. The DNA for the CDR3 is TGTGCCAGCAGTTCATCCGGGACAGTGTGGACAGAGCAGTACTTC.

V is TRBV2 and J is TRBJ2-7; D may be TRBD2 (6 bases). Germline V gene data show CDR1 as SNHLY and CDR2 as FYNNEI. The V and J ends lost 8 bases and 2 bases respectively, with 13 bases between them. The CDR3 consists of 13 residues. For the CDR3, the DNA is TGTGCCAGCGGCGGGGACGGACCCTACGAGCAGTACTTC. As protein: CASGGDGPYEQYF.

V is TRBV29-1 and J is TRBJ2-7; D may be TRBD2 (6 bases). There are 13 residues in the CDR3. The germline gives CDR1 SQVTM, CDR2 ANQGSEA. Trimming removed 0 bases from V and 5 bases from J, with 11 bases in between. The CDR3 reads CSVEDSPSDEQYF. Here the CDR3 DNA reads TGCAGCGTTGAAGATTCGCCTAGCGACGAGCAGTACTTC.

The chain recombines TRBV4-2 with TRBJ2-5, with TRBD2 matching over 7 bases. Germline V CDR1 and CDR2: LGHNA, YNFKEQ. V dropped 1 base and J dropped 4; count of bases not matched to a gene: 12. The CDR3 is 17 residues long. CDR3 in DNA: TGTGCCAGCAGCCAAGTGGGGTCGGGCGGGAGAGCAGAGACCCAGTACTTC. It codes for CASSQVGSGGRAETQYF.

J is TRBJ2-7 and V is TRBV4-1, with TRBD2 matching 9 bases. V shed 3 bases and J 2 bases; nucleotides not matched to a gene: 2. The CDR3 runs 14 residues. The germline gives CDR1 MGHRA, CDR2 YSYEKL. The CDR3 nucleotides read TGCGCCAGCAGCCAGACTAGCGGAGCCTACGAGCAGTACTTC. This sequence encodes CASSQTSGAYEQYF.

As regards this clone: Other DNA sequences in the sample encode the same CDR3. This sequence joins TRBV9 and TRBJ2-7; no firm D call. The CDR3 runs 12 residues. Germline CDR1 reads SGDLS; CDR2 reads YYNGEE. V was trimmed by 3 bases and J by 0 bases, leaving 4 bases between them. The CDR3 here is CASSGSSYEQYF. The CDR3 DNA reads TGTGCCAGCAGCGGCAGCTCCTACGAGCAGTACTTC.

A remark on this clone: In the same sample, other DNA sequences code for this CDR3. This chain joins TRBV2 and TRBJ2-2; no clear D. The germline CDR1 and CDR2 sequences are SNHLY and FYNNEI. The CDR3 loop spans 12 amino acids. V dropped 1 base and J dropped 5 bases, with 2 bases sitting between them. The CDR3 loop is CASSEVTGELFF. CDR3 DNA: TGTGCCAGCAGTGAAGTGACCGGGGAGCTGTTTTTT.

The V gene is TRBV27, the J gene TRBJ2-7, with a possible D match to TRBD1 (6 bases). The V gene lost 2 bases and the J gene lost 1 base, with 15 bases spanning the gap. Germline V gene data show CDR1 as MNHEY and CDR2 as SMNVEV (reference sequence). CDR3 length: 16 residues. Written as DNA, the CDR3 is TGTGCCAGCAGTTTAAGTCAGGAAGGGGGATCCTACGAGCAGTACTTC. Its protein is CASSLSQEGGSYEQYF.

The gene calls are TRBV28 and TRBJ2-7; a possible D gene is TRBD2 (6 bases). Germline assignment: CDR1 MDHEN and CDR2 SYDVKM. The length of the CDR3 is 14 residues. V dropped 6 bases and J dropped 1 base, with 13 bases sitting between them. As DNA, the CDR3 is TGTGCCAGCAGACCAGTCGGGGGATCCTACGAGCAGTACTTC. Protein product: CASRPVGGSYEQYF.